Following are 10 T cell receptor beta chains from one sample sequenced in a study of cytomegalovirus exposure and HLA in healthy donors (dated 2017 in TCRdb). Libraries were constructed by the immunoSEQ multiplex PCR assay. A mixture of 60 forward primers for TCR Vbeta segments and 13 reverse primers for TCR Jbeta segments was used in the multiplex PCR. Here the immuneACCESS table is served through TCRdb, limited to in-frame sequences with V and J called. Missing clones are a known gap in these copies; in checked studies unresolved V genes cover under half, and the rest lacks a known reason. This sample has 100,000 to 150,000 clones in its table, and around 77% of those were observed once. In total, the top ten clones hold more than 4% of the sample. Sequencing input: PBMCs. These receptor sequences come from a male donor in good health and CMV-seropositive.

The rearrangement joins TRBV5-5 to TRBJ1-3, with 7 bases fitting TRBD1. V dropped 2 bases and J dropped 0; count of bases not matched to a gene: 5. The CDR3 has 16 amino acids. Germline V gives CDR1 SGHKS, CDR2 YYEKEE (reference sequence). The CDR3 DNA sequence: TGTGCCAGCAGCTTCGGACAGGTCAACTCTGGAAACACCATATATTTT. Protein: CASSFGQVNSGNTIYF.

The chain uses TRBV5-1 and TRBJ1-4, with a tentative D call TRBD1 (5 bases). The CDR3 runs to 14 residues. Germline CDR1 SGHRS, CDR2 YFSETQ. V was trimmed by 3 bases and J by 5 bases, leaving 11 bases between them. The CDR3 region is CASSSGGRNEKLFF. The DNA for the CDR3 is TGCGCCAGCAGCTCCGGGGGAAGGAATGAAAAACTGTTTTTT.

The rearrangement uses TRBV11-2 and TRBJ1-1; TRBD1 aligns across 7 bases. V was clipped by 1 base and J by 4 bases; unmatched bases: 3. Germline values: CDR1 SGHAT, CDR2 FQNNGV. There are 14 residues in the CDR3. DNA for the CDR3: TGTGCCAGCAGCTTAGCTCCAGGGGGCACTGAAGCTTTCTTT. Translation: CASSLAPGGTEAFF.

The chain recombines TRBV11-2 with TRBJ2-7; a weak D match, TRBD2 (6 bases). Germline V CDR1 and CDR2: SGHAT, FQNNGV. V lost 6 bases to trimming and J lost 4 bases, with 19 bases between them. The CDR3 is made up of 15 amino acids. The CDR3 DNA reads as TGTGCCAGCAGTAGGCAGTTAGCGGACAAGTACGAGCAGTACTTC. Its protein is CASSRQLADKYEQYF.

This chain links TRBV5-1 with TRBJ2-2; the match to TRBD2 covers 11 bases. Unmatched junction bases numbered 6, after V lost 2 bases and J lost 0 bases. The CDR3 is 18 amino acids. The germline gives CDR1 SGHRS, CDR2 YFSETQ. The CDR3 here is CASSLVPSGGPNTGELFF. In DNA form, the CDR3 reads TGCGCCAGCAGCTTAGTGCCTAGCGGGGGGCCGAACACCGGGGAGCTGTTTTTT.

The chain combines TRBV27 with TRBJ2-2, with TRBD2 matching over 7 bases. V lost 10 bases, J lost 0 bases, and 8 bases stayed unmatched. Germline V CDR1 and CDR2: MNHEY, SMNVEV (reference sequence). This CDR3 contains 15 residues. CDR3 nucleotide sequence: TGTGCCACCAGCGGGGTAGCCACGAACACCGGGGAGCTGTTTTTT. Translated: CATSGVATNTGELFF.

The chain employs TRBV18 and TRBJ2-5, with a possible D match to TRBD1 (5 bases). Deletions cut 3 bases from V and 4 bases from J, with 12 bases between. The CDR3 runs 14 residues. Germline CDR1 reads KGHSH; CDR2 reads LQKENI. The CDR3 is CASSPQGKGETQYF. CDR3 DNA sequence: TGTGCCAGCTCACCCCAGGGAAAGGGAGAGACCCAGTACTTC.

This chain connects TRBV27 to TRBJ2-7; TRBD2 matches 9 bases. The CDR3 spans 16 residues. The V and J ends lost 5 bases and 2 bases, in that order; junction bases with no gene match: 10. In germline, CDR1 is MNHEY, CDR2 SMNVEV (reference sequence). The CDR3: CASSPLGAGGTYEQYF. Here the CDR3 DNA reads TGTGCCAGCAGTCCCCTGGGAGCGGGGGGTACCTACGAGCAGTACTTC.

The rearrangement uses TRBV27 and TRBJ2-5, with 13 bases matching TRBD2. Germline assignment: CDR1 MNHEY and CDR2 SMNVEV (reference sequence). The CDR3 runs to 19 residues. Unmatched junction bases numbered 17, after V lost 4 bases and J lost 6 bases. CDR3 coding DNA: TGTGCCAGCAGTTCAAACAGGGTTTCTCCGGGACTAGCGGGGAAGACCCAGTACTTC. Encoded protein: CASSSNRVSPGLAGKTQYF.

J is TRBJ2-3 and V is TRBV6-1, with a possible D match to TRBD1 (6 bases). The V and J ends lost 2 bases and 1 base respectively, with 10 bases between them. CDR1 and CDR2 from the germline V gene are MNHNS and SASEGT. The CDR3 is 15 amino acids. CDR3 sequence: CASSESAGGTDTQYF. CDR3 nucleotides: TGTGCCAGCAGTGAAAGCGCAGGGGGCACAGATACGCAGTATTTT.